These 19 T cell receptor beta chains were sequenced from one sample in a study of glioma-infiltrating T cells after dendritic cell vaccination. Libraries were prepared by immunoSEQ multiplex PCR; TCRdb keeps only in-frame clonotypes and omits some of them. The sample shows fewer than 75,000 clones, 70% to 90% of them seen only once. Time point denoted: after dendritic cell vaccination, including at tumor progression/relapse. Sequencing used blood, obtained after dendritic cell vaccination. These receptors originate from a human donor with glioblastoma.

The J gene is TRBJ1-5, the V gene TRBV30; possibly TRBD1 for D (5 bases). V was cut by 1 base and J by 1 base, with 5 bases left in between. The CDR3 totals 13 residues. The germline V gene has CDR1 GTSNPN and CDR2 SVGIG (reference sequence). CDR3 bases: TGTGCCTGGAGTGAGGGGAGCAATCAGCCCCAGCATTTT. It is translated as CAWSEGSNQPQHF.

This chain connects TRBV7-8 to TRBJ2-7; D is unresolved. CDR1 is SGHVS, CDR2 FQNEAQ, per germline. The CDR3 totals 15 residues. V shed 2 bases and J shed 4 bases, with 15 bases lying between them. CDR3 DNA: TGTGCCAGCAGCTTACACTCCACAGACGTGTACGAGCAGTACTTC. Translation: CASSLHSTDVYEQYF. The variable domain in full, with the rest retrieved from reference TRBV7-8 and TRBJ2-7, is GAGVSQSPRYKVAKRGQDVALRCDPISGHVSLFWYQQALGQGPEFLTYFQNEAQLDKSGLPSDRFFAERPEGSVSTLKIQRTQQEDSAVYLCASSLHSTDVYEQYFGPGTRLTVT.

The genes are TRBV4-3 and TRBJ2-1; 10 bases fit TRBD2. This CDR3 is built from 15 residues. CDR1 and CDR2 (germline): LGHNA, YSLEER. V shed 1 base, J shed 3 bases, and the junction held 0 bases outside the gene matches. The CDR3 DNA reads as TGCGCCAGCAGCCAAGGGACTAGCGGCTACAATGAGCAGTTCTTC. Encoded protein: CASSQGTSGYNEQFF.

The gene calls are TRBV14 and TRBJ1-2; the D gene is possibly TRBD1 (5 bases). The CDR3 spans 14 residues. The V and J ends lost 4 bases and 3 bases respectively, with 12 bases between them. CDR1 SGHDN and CDR2 FVKESK come from the germline V gene. The CDR3 is CASSRQGFYYGYTF. The CDR3 region has the DNA TGTGCCAGCAGCCGGCAGGGTTTTTACTATGGCTACACCTTC.

The chain recombines TRBV6-5 with TRBJ2-7; perhaps TRBD1 as D (5 bases). Germline values: CDR1 MNHEY, CDR2 SVGAGI. This CDR3 contains 12 residues. V dropped 2 bases and J dropped 5 bases, with 7 bases sitting between them. CDR3 nucleotide sequence: TGTGCCAGCAGTTACGGGGCCCACGAGCAGTACTTC. Translated, it gives CASSYGAHEQYF.

This chain connects TRBV4-2 to TRBJ2-7; possible D gene TRBD1, 6 bases. Germline V gene lookup returns CDR1 LGHNA and CDR2 YNFKEQ. CDR3 length equals 15 residues. V lost 3 bases, J lost 3 bases, and 15 bases lay in between. CDR3 bases: TGTGCCAGCAGCCAGCAACAGGGACCCAACTACGAGCAGTACTTC. This encodes CASSQQQGPNYEQYF.

The genes are TRBV11-2 and TRBJ2-1; tentatively, D is TRBD2 (7 bases). CDR3 length equals 17 residues. V lost 0 bases, J lost 1 base, and 13 bases lay in between. Per the germline V gene, CDR1 is SGHAT and CDR2 is FQNNGV. The CDR3 is CASSLDLGGLSYNEQFF. The CDR3 DNA is TGTGCCAGCAGCTTAGATCTCGGGGGGCTATCCTACAATGAGCAGTTCTTC.

This clone was observed a single time. The chain is built from TRBV9 and TRBJ1-5, with a weak D call TRBD1 (6 bases). Germline loops: CDR1 SGDLS, CDR2 YYNGEE. Trimming cost V 3 bases and J 4 bases, with 17 bases left between them. This CDR3 contains 16 residues. CDR3 nucleotides: TGTGCCAGCAGCGCCGGTACGGGGACACCTAATCAGCCCCAGCATTTT. Translated: CASSAGTGTPNQPQHF.

V is TRBV28 and J is TRBJ2-2; D remains ambiguous. CDR1 is MDHEN, CDR2 SYDVKM, per germline. The CDR3 is made up of 14 amino acids. V was cut by 3 bases and J by 1 base, with 6 bases left in between. The CDR3, as DNA: TGTGCCAGCAGTTTGGCGGTGAACACCGGGGAGCTGTTTTTT. Encoded protein: CASSLAVNTGELFF.

V usage is TRBV19 and J usage is TRBJ2-3; 15 nucleotides agree with TRBD2. The CDR3 loop spans 17 amino acids. The J segment lost 2 bases and the V segment lost 6 bases, leaving 6 bases of the junction unmatched. Germline V lookup: CDR1 LNHDA, CDR2 SQIVND (reference sequence). The chain's CDR3 is CASSIGLAGGNTDTQYF. The CDR3 DNA is TGTGCCAGTAGCATTGGACTAGCGGGGGGGAACACAGATACGCAGTATTTT.

This rearrangement joins TRBV30 to TRBJ1-2, with 7 positions matching TRBD1. Germline V lookup: CDR1 GTSNPN, CDR2 SVGIG (reference sequence). The CDR3 consists of 14 residues. Unmatched junction bases numbered 13, after V lost 5 bases and J lost 7 bases. In DNA form, the CDR3 reads TGTGCCTGGCCCAACCCGGGGGCAGGGGGTGGCTACACCTTC. It translates to CAWPNPGAGGGYTF.

V and J are TRBV7-6 and TRBJ2-2, with 7 bases that match TRBD1. Germline CDR1 is SGHVS and CDR2 is FNYEAQ. The CDR3 runs 17 residues. Trimming cost V 5 bases and J 4 bases; bases outside gene matches: 13. CDR3 DNA sequence: TGTGCCAGCAGCCTCCACGCCCCCCGGGACAGCACCGGGGAGCTGTTTTTT. This codes for CASSLHAPRDSTGELFF.

The chain uses TRBV7-2 and TRBJ2-4; 12 bases agree with TRBD2. Germline V gives CDR1 SGHTA, CDR2 FQGNSA. The CDR3 length is 16 residues. V shed 1 base, J shed 6 bases, and the junction held 4 bases outside the gene matches. The CDR3 nucleotides read TGTGCCAGCAGCTTAGTGGCTAGCGGGGGGGCAAACATTCAGTACTTC. It encodes CASSLVASGGANIQYF. The complete variable domain, with remaining parts taken from reference TRBV7-2 and TRBJ2-4, reads GAGVSQSPSNKVTEKGKDVELRCDPISGHTALYWYRQSLGQGLEFLIYFQGNSAPDKSGLPSDRFSAERTGGSVSTLTIQRTQQEDSAVYLCASSLVASGGANIQYFGAGTRLSVL.

The V and J genes are TRBV6-5 and TRBJ1-1; D unresolved. This CDR3 is 12 amino acids long. The V end lost 2 bases, the J end lost 5 bases, and 6 bases lay between the germline ends. The germline gives CDR1 MNHEY, CDR2 SVGAGI. The CDR3 region has the DNA TGTGCCAGCAGTTACGGCAGGACTGAAGCTTTCTTT. Its translation: CASSYGRTEAFF.

This clone was detected once. V and J are TRBV28 and TRBJ2-5, with no clear D. The CDR3 is made up of 11 amino acids. Trimming removed 2 bases at V and 11 bases at J, with 9 bases between. Germline assignment: CDR1 MDHEN and CDR2 SYDVKM. The CDR3 reads CASSLAAGQYF. CDR3 nucleotides: TGTGCCAGCAGTTTAGCTGCCGGGCAGTACTTC.

The chain employs TRBV5-6 and TRBJ2-5; 8 nucleotides agree with TRBD1. CDR3 size: 16 residues. Germline CDR1 reads SGHDT; CDR2 reads YYEEEE. The V and J ends lost 4 bases and 1 base, in that order; junction bases with no gene match: 9. This chain's CDR3 is CASSPGGGALQETQYF. CDR3 nucleotide sequence: TGTGCCAGCAGCCCAGGGGGCGGGGCCCTCCAAGAGACCCAGTACTTC.

The chain has TRBV4-2 and TRBJ2-3; the match to TRBD2 covers 10 bases. Germline CDR1 LGHNA, CDR2 YNFKEQ. Losses at the gene ends were 5 bases for V and 6 bases for J; bases not matched to a gene: 8. CDR3 length: 15 amino acids. CDR3 nucleotide sequence: TGTGCCAGCAGCGGCAGCGGGGGGGCCGCCGATACGCAGTATTTT. The encoded protein is CASSGSGGAADTQYF.

This chain joins TRBV10-3 and TRBJ1-2; 9 positions agree with TRBD1. The trim removed 10 bases at V and 5 bases at J, leaving 8 bases unmatched. The CDR3 consists of 13 residues. Germline V gives CDR1 ENHRY, CDR2 SYGVKD. The CDR3 nucleotides read TGTGCCACCCGACAGGGGGTTGGATATGGCTACACCTTC. Translated, it gives CATRQGVGYGYTF.

This clone was seen a single time. This chain joins TRBV9 and TRBJ2-2; 7 bases line up with TRBD1. Per the germline V gene, CDR1 is SGDLS and CDR2 is YYNGEE. V was pared by 0 bases and J by 1 base, with 0 bases of the junction left unmatched. The CDR3 spans 15 residues. This CDR3 is CASSVGQGNTGELFF. The CDR3 DNA reads as TGTGCCAGCAGCGTAGGACAGGGGAACACCGGGGAGCTGTTTTTT.